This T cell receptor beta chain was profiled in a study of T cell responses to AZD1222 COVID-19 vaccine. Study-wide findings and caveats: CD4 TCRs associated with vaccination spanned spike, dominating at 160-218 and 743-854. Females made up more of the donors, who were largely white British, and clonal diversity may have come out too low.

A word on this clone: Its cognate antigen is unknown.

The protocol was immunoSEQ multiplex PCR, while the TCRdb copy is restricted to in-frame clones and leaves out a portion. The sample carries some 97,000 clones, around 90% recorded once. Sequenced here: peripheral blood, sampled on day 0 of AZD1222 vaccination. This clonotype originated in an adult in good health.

CDR3 sequence: CASSQDGYGYTF. The DNA for the CDR3 is TGTGCCAGCAGCCAAGACGGCTATGGCTACACCTTC. The chain joins TRBV4-2 to TRBJ1-2; the D is unclear. This CDR3 has 12 residues. V lost 0 bases to trimming and J lost 4 bases, with 3 bases between them. Germline loops: CDR1 LGHNA, CDR2 YNFKEQ.